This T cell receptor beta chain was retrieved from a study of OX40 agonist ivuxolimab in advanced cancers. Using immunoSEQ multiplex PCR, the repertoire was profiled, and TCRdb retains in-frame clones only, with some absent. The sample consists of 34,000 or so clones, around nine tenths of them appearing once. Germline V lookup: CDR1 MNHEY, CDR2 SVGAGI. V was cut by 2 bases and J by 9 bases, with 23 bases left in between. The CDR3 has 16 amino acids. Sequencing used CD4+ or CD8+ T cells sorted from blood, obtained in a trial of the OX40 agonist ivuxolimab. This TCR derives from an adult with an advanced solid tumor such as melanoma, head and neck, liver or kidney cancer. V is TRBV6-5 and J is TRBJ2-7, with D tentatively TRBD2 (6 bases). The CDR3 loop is CASSYRSGTPTFWQYF. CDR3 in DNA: TGTGCCAGCAGTTACCGGTCGGGGACTCCGACTTTCTGGCAGTACTTC.